The T cell receptor (beta chain) described here comes from a study of beta chain features in type 1 diabetes. Regarding the study as a whole: Whatever favoring of shorter templates PCR might show would apply equally to patients and controls. Shortening of TCRB CDR3s, moderate but significant, appeared in all four CD4+ subsets of Type 1 diabetes patients. Diminished insertions and augmented deletions at VDJ junctions characterized type 1 diabetes patients.

Notes on this clone: Its antigen is unknown.

Every single donor gave one heparinised blood draw, and these averaged about 120 mL. The CDR3 runs to 15 residues. The V gene lost 6 bases and the J gene lost 4 bases, with 16 bases spanning the gap. Looked up from germline, CDR1 is SNHLY and CDR2 is FYNNEI. Expressed TCRB transcripts got sequenced, as all isolated RNA was reverse transcribed. The method was immunoSEQ multiplex PCR; TCRdb's version includes in-frame clones alone and lacks a portion of them. The repertoire holds fewer than 450,000 clones, with roughly 14% as singletons. The sequence was collected from a woman younger than 30 with type 1 diabetes. The chain has TRBV2 and TRBJ2-1; the D gene is possibly TRBD1 (5 bases). Input material: naive CD4+ T cells from blood. CDR3 in amino acids: CASSKGLGAYNEQFF. CDR3 in DNA: TGTGCCAGCAGCAAAGGGTTAGGGGCATACAATGAGCAGTTCTTC. The full variable domain, rest sourced from reference TRBV2 and TRBJ2-1, is EPEVTQTPSHQVTQMGQEVILRCVPISNHLYFYWYRQILGQKVEFLVSFYNNEISEKSEIFDDQFSVERPDGSNFTLKIRSTKLEDSAMYFCASSKGLGAYNEQFFGPGTRLTVL.